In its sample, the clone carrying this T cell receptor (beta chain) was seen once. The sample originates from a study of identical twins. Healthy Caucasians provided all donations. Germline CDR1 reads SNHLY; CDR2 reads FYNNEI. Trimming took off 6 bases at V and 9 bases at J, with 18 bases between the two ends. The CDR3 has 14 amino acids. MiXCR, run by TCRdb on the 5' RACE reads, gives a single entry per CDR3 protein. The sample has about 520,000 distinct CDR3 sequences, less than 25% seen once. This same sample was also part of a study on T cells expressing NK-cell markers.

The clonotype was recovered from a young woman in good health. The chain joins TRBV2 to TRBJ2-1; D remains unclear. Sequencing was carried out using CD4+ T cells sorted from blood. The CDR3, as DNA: TGTGCCAGCAGGGGTGGATCCCTAACGGGTGAGCAGTTCTTC. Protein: CASRGGSLTGEQFF.